The source of this T cell receptor beta chain is a study of OX40 agonist ivuxolimab in advanced cancers. Produced via immunoSEQ multiplex PCR; TCRdb's table is partial and in-frame only. The table shows around 45,000 clones, with about 92% occurring only once. The TCR was taken from an adult with an advanced solid tumor such as melanoma, head and neck, liver or kidney cancer. This specimen consisted of CD4+ or CD8+ T cells sorted from blood, obtained in a trial of the OX40 agonist ivuxolimab.

The CDR3 spells CASSLSGDSNYGYTF. The CDR3 nucleotides read TGTGCCAGCAGCTTAAGTGGGGACAGCAACTATGGCTACACCTTC. V is TRBV11-2 and J is TRBJ1-2; 7 positions match TRBD1. Unmatched junction bases numbered 5, after V lost 2 bases and J lost 2 bases. Per germline, CDR1 SGHAT and CDR2 FQNNGV. The CDR3 loop spans 15 amino acids.